What follows are 4 T cell receptor beta chains derived from one specimen sequenced in a study of blood T cells in healthy people across ages (dated by TCRdb to 2014 to 2015). To prepare the library, 5' RACE was applied. This sample was sequenced with an Illumina HiSeq 2500. A second PCR of about 6 to 11 cycles was performed with a sample-barcoded 5' primer and a J-beta primer mix. TCRdb trimmed public reads at Q25 via fastp, called clones via MiXCR and kept in-frame beta chains. A single entry per CDR3 protein holds the most common genes and DNA from its merged rows. The sample table lists approximately 800,000 distinct CDR3 sequences, roughly 60% of them with a count of one. The top ten hold roughly 22% of the sample. The sequencing sample was made of blood. These receptors all come from a man aged 25 to 40 in good health.

A few counts support this clonotype. J is TRBJ2-5 and V is TRBV29-1; D assignment may be TRBD1 or TRBD2 (6 bases each). V was clipped by 4 bases and J by 5 bases, with 17 bases between them. From germline, CDR1 is SQVTM and CDR2 ANQGSEA. There are 14 residues in the CDR3. The CDR3 reads CSVVPGGGWETQYF. The DNA for the CDR3 is TGCAGCGTTGTCCCTGGAGGGGGTTGGGAGACCCAGTACTTC. The full variable domain, its missing parts supplied by reference TRBV29-1 and TRBJ2-5, is SAVISQKPSRDICQRGTSLTIQCQVDSQVTMMFWYRQQPGQSLTLIATANQGSEATYESGFVIDKFPISRPNLTFSTLTVSNMSPEDSSIYLCSVVPGGGWETQYFGPGTRLLVL.

Regarding this clonotype: Germline and junction disagree at one end, which may indicate a read error. The chain recombines TRBV3-1 with TRBJ2-1, with TRBD2 matching 7 bases. Germline V gives CDR1 LGHDT, CDR2 YNNKEL (reference sequence). The CDR3 runs 15 residues. DNA for the CDR3: TGTGCCAGCAGTCAAGCGGGACTCACACACAATGAGCAGTTCTTC. Encoded protein: CASSQAGLTHNEQFF.

The rearrangement links TRBV6-5 to TRBJ2-5; 10 bases agree with TRBD1. Losses at the gene ends were 6 bases for V and 9 bases for J; bases not matched to a gene: 10. The CDR3 runs 14 residues. Germline assignment: CDR1 MNHEY and CDR2 SVGAGI. The CDR3: CASRSPGQGPAQYF. The CDR3 bases are TGTGCCAGCAGATCTCCGGGACAGGGGCCGGCCCAGTACTTC.

Regarding this clonotype: Its ends do not fully match the called genes, so a read error is possible. CDR3 residues: CGSSTGPTSYNEQFF. CDR3 in DNA: TGTGGCAGCAGCACGGGTCCGACCTCCTACAATGAGCAGTTCTTC. This chain connects TRBV28 to TRBJ2-1; D gene ambiguous. Per germline, CDR1 MDHEN and CDR2 SYDVKM. The CDR3 contains 15 residues.